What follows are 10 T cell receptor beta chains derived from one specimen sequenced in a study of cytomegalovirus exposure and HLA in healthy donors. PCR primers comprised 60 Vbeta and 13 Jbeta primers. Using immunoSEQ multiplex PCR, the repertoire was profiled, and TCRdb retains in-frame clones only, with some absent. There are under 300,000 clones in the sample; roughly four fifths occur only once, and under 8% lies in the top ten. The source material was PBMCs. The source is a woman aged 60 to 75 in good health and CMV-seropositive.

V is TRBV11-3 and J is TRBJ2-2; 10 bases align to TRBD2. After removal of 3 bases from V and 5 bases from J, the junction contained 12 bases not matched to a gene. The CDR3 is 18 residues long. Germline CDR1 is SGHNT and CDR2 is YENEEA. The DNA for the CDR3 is TGTGCCAGCAGCTTCTCTAGCGGGAGCTCCCTAAGGACCGGGGAGCTGTTTTTT. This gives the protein CASSFSSGSSLRTGELFF.

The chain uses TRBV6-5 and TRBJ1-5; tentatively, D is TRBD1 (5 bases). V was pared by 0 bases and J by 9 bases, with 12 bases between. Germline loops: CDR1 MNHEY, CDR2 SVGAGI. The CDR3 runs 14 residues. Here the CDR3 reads CASSYSGGSGPQHF. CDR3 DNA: TGTGCCAGCAGTTACTCGGGGGGTTCCGGGCCCCAGCATTTT.

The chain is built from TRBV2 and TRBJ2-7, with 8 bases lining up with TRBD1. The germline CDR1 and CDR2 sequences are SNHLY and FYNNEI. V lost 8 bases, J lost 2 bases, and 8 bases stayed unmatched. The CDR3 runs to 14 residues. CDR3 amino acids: CASRPRDRTYEQYF. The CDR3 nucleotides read TGTGCCAGCCGTCCCCGGGACAGGACCTACGAGCAGTACTTC. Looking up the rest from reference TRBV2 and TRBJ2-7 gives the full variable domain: EPEVTQTPSHQVTQMGQEVILRCVPISNHLYFYWYRQILGQKVEFLVSFYNNEISEKSEIFDDQFSVERPDGSNFTLKIRSTKLEDSAMYFCASRPRDRTYEQYFGPGTRLTVT.

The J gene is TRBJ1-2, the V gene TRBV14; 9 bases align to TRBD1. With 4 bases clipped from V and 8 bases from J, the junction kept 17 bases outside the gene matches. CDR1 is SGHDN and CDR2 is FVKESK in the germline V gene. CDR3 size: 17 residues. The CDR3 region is CASSLSHDPDRGYGYTF. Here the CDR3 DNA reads TGTGCCAGCAGCCTCTCACACGACCCGGACAGGGGCTACGGCTACACCTTC.

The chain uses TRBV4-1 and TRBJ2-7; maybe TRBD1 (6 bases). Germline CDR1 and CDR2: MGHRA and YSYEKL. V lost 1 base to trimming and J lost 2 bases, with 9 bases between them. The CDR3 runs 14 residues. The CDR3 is CASSQGQATYEQYF. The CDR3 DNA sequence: TGCGCCAGCAGCCAAGGACAGGCAACCTACGAGCAGTACTTC.

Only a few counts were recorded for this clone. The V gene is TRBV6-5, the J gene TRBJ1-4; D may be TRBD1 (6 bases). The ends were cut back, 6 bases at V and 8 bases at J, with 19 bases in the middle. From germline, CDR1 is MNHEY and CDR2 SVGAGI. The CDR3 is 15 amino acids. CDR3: CASREVRDTGEKLFF. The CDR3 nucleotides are TGTGCCAGCAGGGAGGTCCGGGACACCGGAGAAAAACTGTTTTTT.

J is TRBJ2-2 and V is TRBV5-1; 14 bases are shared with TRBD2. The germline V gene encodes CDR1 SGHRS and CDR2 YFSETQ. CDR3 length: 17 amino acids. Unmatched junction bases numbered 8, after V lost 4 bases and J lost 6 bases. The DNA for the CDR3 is TGCGCCAGCAGCCTCGGGACTAGCGGGAGATACCCCGGGGAGCTGTTTTTT. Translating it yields CASSLGTSGRYPGELFF.

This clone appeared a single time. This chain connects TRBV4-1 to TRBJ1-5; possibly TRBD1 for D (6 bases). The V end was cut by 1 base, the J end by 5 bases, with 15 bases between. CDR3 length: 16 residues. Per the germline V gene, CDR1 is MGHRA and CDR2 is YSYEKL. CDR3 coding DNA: TGCGCCAGCAGCCAAGTGGGGTTCAGGGGTGATCAGCCCCAGCATTTT. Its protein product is CASSQVGFRGDQPQHF.

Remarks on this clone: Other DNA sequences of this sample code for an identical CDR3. CDR3: CASSSGRSTGELFF. The DNA of the CDR3 is TGTGCCAGTAGTAGCGGGAGATCCACCGGGGAGCTGTTTTTT. This chain connects TRBV19 to TRBJ2-2, with 7 bases aligning to TRBD2. V trimming: 4 bases; J trimming: 4 bases; junction bases outside the gene matches: 3. Germline CDR1 is LNHDA and CDR2 is SQIVND (reference sequence). This CDR3 comprises 14 residues.

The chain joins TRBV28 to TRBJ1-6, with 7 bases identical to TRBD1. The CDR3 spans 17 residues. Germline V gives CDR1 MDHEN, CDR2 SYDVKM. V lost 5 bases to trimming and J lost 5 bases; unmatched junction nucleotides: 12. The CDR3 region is CASSLYPTGDNNSPLHF. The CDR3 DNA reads TGTGCCAGCAGTCTTTATCCTACAGGGGATAATAATTCACCCCTCCACTTT.